This T cell receptor (beta chain) came from a study of molecular identifiers for immune sequencing clone quantification. Findings and limits, study-wide: Barcode sharing among identical TCR molecules could make large clones appear smaller.

The CDR3 is made up of 15 amino acids. Trimming removed 3 bases from V and 5 bases from J; junction bases left unmatched: 9. CDR1 and CDR2 from the germline V gene are LNHNV and YYDKDF (reference sequence). Listed TCR primers, together with previously described methods, were used for the bulk TCR libraries. TCRdb fed the PCR reads into MiXCR, producing one record per CDR3 protein. The table records some 650,000 distinct CDR3 sequences, about 20% of them present only once. Points on this clonotype: Its specificity is unknown. A single base separates this from a much larger clone, so it may be a read error.

The receptor was derived from a human donor in good health. Some libraries in this study had Jurkat cell RNA spiked in. The chain carries TRBV15 and TRBJ2-7, with 8 bases matching TRBD1. Sequencing was performed on naive CD8+ T cells from blood, with Jurkat cell RNA spiked in. Subset reported: FACS-sorted CD8+CD4-CCR7+CD45RA+ naive T cells. The CDR3 sequence is CATSSDRQGAHEQYF. For the CDR3, the DNA is TGTGCCACCAGCAGTGATCGGCAGGGGGCCCACGAGCAGTACTTC.